Described below is a single T cell receptor (beta chain) sequence and its context. Data came from immunoSEQ multiplex PCR; TCRdb stores just in-frame clones and leaves some out. The top ten clones hold around 13% of a sample with around 190,000 clones, 70% to 85% of them seen once. This record belongs to a study of blood T cell repertoires in COVID-19. The CDR3 covers 15 residues. The V segment lost 5 bases and the J segment 2 bases; nucleotides outside the gene matches: 8. Germline V CDR1 and CDR2: LNHDA, SQIVND (reference sequence). This sequence was found in a human donor in a cohort sampled during active COVID-19. The chain carries TRBV19 and TRBJ2-7; 8 nucleotides match TRBD1. Sequencing was carried out using peripheral blood. For the CDR3, the DNA is TGTGCCAGTAGTGATCCGGGACAGGCCACCTACGAGCAGTACTTC. Translated, it gives CASSDPGQATYEQYF. Supplemented by reference TRBV19 and TRBJ2-7, the full variable domain reads DGGITQSPKYLFRKEGQNVTLSCEQNLNHDAMYWYRQDPGQGLRLIYYSQIVNDFQKGDIAEGYSVSREKKESFPLTVTSAQKNPTAFYLCASSDPGQATYEQYFGPGTRLTVT.